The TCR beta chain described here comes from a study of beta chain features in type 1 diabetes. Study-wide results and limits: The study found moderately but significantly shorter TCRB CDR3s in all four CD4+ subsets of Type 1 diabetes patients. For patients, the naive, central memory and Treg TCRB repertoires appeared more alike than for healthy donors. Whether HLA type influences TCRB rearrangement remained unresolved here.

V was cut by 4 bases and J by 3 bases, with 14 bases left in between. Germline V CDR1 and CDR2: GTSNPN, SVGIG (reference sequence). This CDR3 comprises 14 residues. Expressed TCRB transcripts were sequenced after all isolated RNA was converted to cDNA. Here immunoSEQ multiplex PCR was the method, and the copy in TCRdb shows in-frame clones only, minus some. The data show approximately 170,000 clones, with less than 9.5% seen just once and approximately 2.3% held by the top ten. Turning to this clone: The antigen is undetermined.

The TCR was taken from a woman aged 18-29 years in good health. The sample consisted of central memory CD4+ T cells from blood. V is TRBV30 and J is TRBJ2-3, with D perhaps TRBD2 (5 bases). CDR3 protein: CAWTKREETDTQYF. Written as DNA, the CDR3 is TGTGCCTGGACAAAACGGGAAGAGACAGATACGCAGTATTTT.